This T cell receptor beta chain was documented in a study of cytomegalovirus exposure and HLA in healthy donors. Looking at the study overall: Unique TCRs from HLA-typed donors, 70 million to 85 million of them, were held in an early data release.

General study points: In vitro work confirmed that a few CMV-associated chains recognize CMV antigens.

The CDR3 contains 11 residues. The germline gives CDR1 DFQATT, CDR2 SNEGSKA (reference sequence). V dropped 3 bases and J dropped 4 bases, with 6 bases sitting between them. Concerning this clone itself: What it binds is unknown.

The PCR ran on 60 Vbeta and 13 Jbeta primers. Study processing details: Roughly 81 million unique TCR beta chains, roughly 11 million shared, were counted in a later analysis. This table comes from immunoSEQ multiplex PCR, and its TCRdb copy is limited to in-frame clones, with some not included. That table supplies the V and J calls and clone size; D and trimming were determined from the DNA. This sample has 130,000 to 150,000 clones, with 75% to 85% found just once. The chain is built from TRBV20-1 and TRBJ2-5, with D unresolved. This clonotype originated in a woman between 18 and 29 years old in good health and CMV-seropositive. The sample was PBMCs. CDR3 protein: CSASISETQYF. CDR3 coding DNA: TGCAGTGCTAGTATATCAGAGACCCAGTACTTC.